Shown below are 21 T cell receptor beta chains from a single sample sequenced in a study of OX40 agonist ivuxolimab in advanced cancers. The method was immunoSEQ multiplex PCR; TCRdb's version includes in-frame clones alone and lacks a portion of them. The data show just over 90,000 clones, with approximately 94% seen just once and roughly 2.6% held by the top ten. Sequenced here: CD4+ or CD8+ T cells sorted from blood, sampled in a trial of the OX40 agonist ivuxolimab. These receptors were collected from an adult with an advanced solid tumor such as melanoma, head and neck, liver or kidney cancer.

This clone showed up just once. The rearrangement uses TRBV4-1 and TRBJ2-5; the D call may be TRBD1 or TRBD2 (5 bases each). The germline V gene encodes CDR1 MGHRA and CDR2 YSYEKL. This CDR3 contains 15 residues. The V gene lost 0 bases and the J gene lost 5 bases, with 13 bases spanning the gap. The CDR3 region has the DNA TGCGCCAGCAGCCAAGAGGCAGGGAGTGGGGAGACCCAGTACTTC. Amino acid sequence: CASSQEAGSGETQYF.

This rearrangement joins TRBV19 to TRBJ1-1; D unclear. In germline, CDR1 is LNHDA, CDR2 SQIVND (reference sequence). The CDR3 contains 13 residues. Trimming cost V 5 bases and J 3 bases, with 10 bases left between them. CDR3 bases: TGTGCCAGTAGTTCATCCAGTTACACTGAAGCTTTCTTT. Translation: CASSSSSYTEAFF.

This chain links TRBV6-5 with TRBJ2-7; 7 bases map to TRBD2. There are 16 residues in the CDR3. CDR1 and CDR2 (germline): MNHEY, SVGAGI. The trim removed 0 bases at V and 3 bases at J, leaving 8 bases unmatched. This chain's CDR3 is CASSYSKGRGGYEQYF. CDR3 DNA sequence: TGTGCCAGCAGTTACTCGAAGGGGAGGGGAGGCTACGAGCAGTACTTC.

The chain carries TRBV28 and TRBJ2-2; either TRBD1 or TRBD2 may supply D (7 bases each). The V gene's germline CDR1 is MDHEN and CDR2 SYDVKM. Trimming took off 5 bases at V and 4 bases at J, with 17 bases between the two ends. The CDR3 runs to 16 residues. CDR3 protein: CASSPYTGEGTGELFF. The CDR3 nucleotides are TGTGCCAGCAGTCCTTATACAGGGGAGGGCACCGGGGAGCTGTTTTTT.

This chain uses TRBV9 with TRBJ1-1; D is uncertain. The CDR3 has 15 amino acids. The V gene's germline CDR1 is SGDLS and CDR2 YYNGEE. V lost 0 bases and J lost 2, with 11 bases in between. The CDR3 DNA reads TGTGCCAGCAGCGTAGAGTGGTCAGCTAACACTGAAGCTTTCTTT. Amino acids: CASSVEWSANTEAFF.

This chain connects TRBV4-1 to TRBJ2-1, with 7 bases matching TRBD1. Trimming at V came to 3 bases and at J to 5 bases, leaving 7 bases not matched to a gene. This CDR3 is 15 amino acids long. CDR1 is MGHRA and CDR2 is YSYEKL in the germline V gene. This CDR3 reads CASSHLRDSNNEQFF. In DNA form, the CDR3 reads TGCGCCAGCAGCCATCTCCGGGACAGCAACAATGAGCAGTTCTTC.

The chain carries TRBV19 and TRBJ1-2; D may be TRBD1 (5 bases). The CDR3 loop spans 13 amino acids. Trimming pared 7 bases from V and 8 bases from J, leaving 17 bases between. Germline V gene lookup returns CDR1 LNHDA and CDR2 SQIVND (reference sequence). DNA of the CDR3: TGTGCCAGTATTAATGCCGGGACGGGAGGCTACACCTTC. Its protein is CASINAGTGGYTF.

The genes are TRBV27 and TRBJ1-1; D is undetermined. Per the germline V gene, CDR1 is MNHEY and CDR2 is SMNVEV (reference sequence). The CDR3 loop spans 14 amino acids. Trimming stripped 6 bases from V and 0 bases from J, with 11 bases between. The CDR3 protein is CASSPVVMNTEAFF. CDR3 sequence (DNA): TGTGCCAGCAGCCCGGTCGTCATGAACACTGAAGCTTTCTTT.

This chain links TRBV9 with TRBJ1-1; possibly TRBD1 for D (6 bases). The V end lost 0 bases, the J end lost 4 bases, and 13 bases lay between the germline ends. Looked up from germline, CDR1 is SGDLS and CDR2 is YYNGEE. The CDR3 has 15 amino acids. The CDR3 is CASSVGGGSGTEAFF. In nucleotides, the CDR3 is TGTGCCAGCAGCGTAGGGGGGGGCTCAGGCACTGAAGCTTTCTTT.

This clone was counted once. This chain links TRBV7-9 with TRBJ2-1; the D is unclear. CDR3 length: 12 amino acids. Germline V gene sequence: CDR1 SEHNR, CDR2 FQNEAQ (reference sequence). Trimming pared 0 bases from V and 8 bases from J, leaving 5 bases between. CDR3 region: CASSLARYEQFF. The CDR3 DNA reads TGTGCCAGCAGCTTAGCCAGGTATGAGCAGTTCTTC. The full variable domain, rest sourced from reference TRBV7-9 and TRBJ2-1, is DTGVSQNPRHKITKRGQNVTFRCDPISEHNRLYWYRQTLGQGPEFLTYFQNEAQLEKSRLLSDRFSAERPKGSFSTLEIQRTEQGDSAMYLCASSLARYEQFFGPGTRLTVL.

The chain couples TRBV9 to TRBJ1-3; no clear D. Germline V lookup: CDR1 SGDLS, CDR2 YYNGEE. CDR3 length: 17 amino acids. V lost 0 bases and J 0 bases, leaving 13 bases between the germline ends. The CDR3 reads CASSVATSGGSGNTIYF. The CDR3, as DNA: TGTGCCAGCAGCGTAGCTACGTCGGGAGGCTCTGGAAACACCATATATTTT. The whole variable domain, remainder taken from reference TRBV9 and TRBJ1-3, is DSGVTQTPKHLITATGQRVTLRCSPRSGDLSVYWYQQSLDQGLQFLIQYYNGEERAKGNILERFSAQQFPDLHSELNLSSLELGDSALYFCASSVATSGGSGNTIYFGEGSWLTVV.

The V call is TRBV6-6, the J call TRBJ1-2, with 8 bases matching TRBD1. The junction had 5 bases not matched to a gene; V was cut back by 2 bases and J by 6 bases. CDR3 length: 14 residues. Germline assignment: CDR1 MNHNY and CDR2 SVGAGI (reference sequence). CDR3 DNA: TGTGCCAGCAGTTACGCCGTGACAGGGGATGGCTACACCTTC. Amino acids: CASSYAVTGDGYTF.

The gene calls are TRBV11-2 and TRBJ2-7; 8 nucleotides match TRBD1. Germline V lookup: CDR1 SGHAT, CDR2 FQNNGV. V lost 4 bases, J lost 2 bases, and 10 bases stayed unmatched. The CDR3 has 16 amino acids. CDR3 DNA sequence: TGTGCCAGCAGCTCAGGAGGGCAGGGGGCCGCCTACGAGCAGTACTTC. Translating it yields CASSSGGQGAAYEQYF.

This chain uses TRBV27 with TRBJ1-2; D gene uncertain. V was trimmed by 4 bases and J by 0 bases, leaving 12 bases between them. The CDR3 length is 15 residues. CDR1 and CDR2 from the germline V gene are MNHEY and SMNVEV (reference sequence). The DNA of the CDR3 is TGTGCCAGCAGTTCACGCGACGGGGCTAACTATGGCTACACCTTC. It encodes CASSSRDGANYGYTF.

The chain carries TRBV21-1 and TRBJ2-7; TRBD1 was called by the table and not checked on the DNA. TRBV21-1 is a documented pseudogene. CDR3 size: 16 residues. CDR3 sequence: CASTKPLAGTGHEQYF. CDR3 sequence (DNA): TGTGCCAGCACCAAACCCCTGGCTGGGACAGGGCACGAGCAGTACTTC.

The gene calls are TRBV6-5 and TRBJ1-1; D is unclear. This CDR3 contains 13 residues. Between the trimmed V and J ends, which lost 2 bases and 5 bases, there was a span of 9 bases. Germline loops: CDR1 MNHEY, CDR2 SVGAGI. DNA for the CDR3: TGTGCCAGCAGTTACGCGACGGGTACTGAAGCTTTCTTT. Translated, it gives CASSYATGTEAFF.

Written as DNA, the CDR3 is TGCGCCAGCAGCCAATATAGGGATAATCAGCCCCAGCATTTT. It translates to CASSQYRDNQPQHF. The genes are TRBV4-1 and TRBJ1-5; D unresolved. This CDR3 comprises 14 residues. Germline V CDR1 and CDR2: MGHRA, YSYEKL. Trimming removed 2 bases at V and 4 bases at J, with 9 bases between.

The chain couples TRBV5-6 to TRBJ2-1; 11 bases fit TRBD1. The length of the CDR3 is 15 residues. Germline CDR1 reads SGHDT; CDR2 reads YYEEEE. The V gene end was trimmed by 6 bases and the J gene end by 8 bases; junction bases not matched to a gene: 10. The CDR3 DNA is TGTGCCAGCAACCCACGAGGACAGGGGGCGCATGAGCAGTTCTTC. Protein: CASNPRGQGAHEQFF.

CDR3 DNA: TGTGCCAGCAGTATCTCGACTAGCGGGGGGGAGACCCAGTACTTC. It codes for CASSISTSGGETQYF. This rearrangement joins TRBV28 to TRBJ2-5; 13 nucleotides agree with TRBD2. Germline trimming cut 5 bases from V and 5 bases from J; bases unmatched to any gene: 5. This CDR3 region has 15 residues. The germline CDR1 and CDR2 sequences are MDHEN and SYDVKM.

The chain uses TRBV27 and TRBJ1-6; 8 bases are shared with TRBD1. Germline lookup yields CDR1 MNHEY and CDR2 SMNVEV (reference sequence). V lost 5 bases and J lost 7; bases outside the gene matches: 7. There are 15 residues in the CDR3. For the CDR3, the DNA is TGTGCCAGCAGTGTTTTTCAGGGGGCGAATTCACCCCTCCACTTT. It is translated as CASSVFQGANSPLHF.

This clone was detected a few times. The rearrangement joins TRBV6-1 to TRBJ1-2, with TRBD1 matching 7 bases. The CDR3 contains 12 residues. The trim removed 6 bases at V and 6 bases at J, leaving 4 bases unmatched. Germline V gene sequence: CDR1 MNHNS, CDR2 SASEGT. The CDR3 DNA follows: TGTGCCAGCAGGAGACAGGGAAATGGCTACACCTTC. Translation gives CASRRQGNGYTF.